This T cell receptor (beta chain) was documented in a study of shared clonotypes between healthy human individuals. Sequenced by immunoSEQ multiplex PCR; TCRdb stores in-frame clones only, minus some. The table has some 1.1 million clones, 60% to 85% seen once. Of note for this clone: The antigen is undetermined.

Germline CDR1 KGHSH, CDR2 LQKENI. This CDR3 spans 14 amino acids. After removal of 4 bases from V and 7 bases from J, the junction contained 3 bases not matched to a gene. Regarding the study as a whole: Among several donors, approximately 5% of naive CD4 clonotypes were found in common.

The sequence was collected from a young man in good health. Some clones in this sample may be carry-over from other donors' samples. Material: memory CD4+ T cells from PBMCs. Subset in this sample: CD45RA-negative fraction. The gene calls are TRBV18 and TRBJ1-4; 10 nucleotides line up with TRBD1. The chain's CDR3 is CASSLDRGGEKLFF. In nucleotides, the CDR3 is TGTGCCAGCTCACTGGACAGGGGGGGTGAAAAACTGTTTTTT.